One and the same sample provided the 6 T cell receptor beta chains below, sequenced in a study of tumor-infiltrating lymphocytes in primary liver carcinoma. TCR beta cDNA came from about 0.45 ug total RNA, primed with a constant-region primer. What produced the TCR beta libraries was three nested multiplex PCR rounds using slightly modified ARM-PCR. Forward primers for TRBV1-TRBV30 and a C-beta reverse primer served the first two PCR rounds, at 10 cycles each. MiXCR, run by TCRdb on the multiplex PCR reads, gives a single entry per CDR3 protein. Among some 190,000 distinct CDR3 sequences listed, roughly three fifths were seen once. Blood RNA originated from unsorted whole blood, with germline DNA additionally extracted. Specimen: peripheral blood. The origin of the receptors is a man aged 40-49 years with primary liver carcinoma and hepatitis B virus infection.

This clonotype was counted between two and nine times. Germline and junction disagree at one end, which may indicate a read error. The rearrangement links TRBV11-1 to TRBJ2-2, with 7 nucleotides matching TRBD1. The CDR3 spans 15 residues. Germline V lookup: CDR1 SGHAT, CDR2 FQDESV (reference sequence). The CDR3 sequence: CANSPDRANTGELLF. The CDR3 DNA follows: TGTGCCAACAGCCCAGACAGGGCGAACACCGGGGAGCTGCTTTTT.

This clonotype was counted between two and nine times. The chain is built from TRBV5-6 and TRBJ1-1; D gene uncertain. Germline CDR1 and CDR2: SGHDT and YYEEEE. V was trimmed by 0 bases and J by 0 bases, leaving 0 bases between them. CDR3 length: 12 residues. CDR3 DNA: TGTGCCAGCAGCTTGGTGAACACTGAAGCTTTCTTT. Protein product: CASSLVNTEAFF.

Turning to this clonotype: A much larger clone differs from this one at a single base, so this may be a read error. J is TRBJ1-2 and V is TRBV4-1, with a weak D call TRBD1 (5 bases). The CDR3 runs to 12 residues. Germline V lookup: CDR1 MGHRA, CDR2 YSYEKL. CDR3 in amino acids: CVSSRGDAGYTF. As DNA, the CDR3 is TGCGTCAGCAGCCGAGGGGATGCGGGCTACACCTTC.

The table lists this clonotype with a count of one. The CDR3 coding sequence is TGTGCCAGCAGCTTCACCGGGGCCCATGGCTACACCTTC. Its protein is CASSFTGAHGYTF. The rearrangement joins TRBV7-9 to TRBJ1-2; tentatively, D is TRBD1 (5 bases). This CDR3 is built from 13 residues. Trimming took 3 bases from V and 6 from J, leaving 11 bases between them. CDR1 is SEHNR and CDR2 is FQNEAQ in the germline V gene (reference sequence).

Ten or more counts support this clonotype. The chain couples TRBV11-2 to TRBJ1-2; TRBD1 might be the D (6 bases). CDR1 SGHAT and CDR2 FQNNGV come from the germline V gene. This CDR3 region has 14 residues. The V and J ends lost 4 bases and 8 bases respectively, with 17 bases between them. CDR3 sequence (DNA): TGTGCCAGCAGCTCTAGACAGGACCCGAGGGGCTACACCTTC. Amino acid sequence: CASSSRQDPRGYTF.

About this clonotype: A junction boundary mismatches the germline segment, possibly from a read error. V usage is TRBV29-1 and J usage is TRBJ2-7; 8 bases map to TRBD1. The CDR3 totals 15 residues. From germline, CDR1 is SQVTM and CDR2 ANQGSEA. CDR3 loop: CSAHLDPSGGDERYF. In DNA form, the CDR3 reads TGCAGTGCTCACTTGGATCCGTCAGGGGGCGACGAGCGGTACTTC.